The 12 T cell receptor beta chains presented below share a single source sample, sequenced in a study of OX40 agonist ivuxolimab in advanced cancers. TCRdb's table, derived via immunoSEQ multiplex PCR, lists solely in-frame clones and lacks some. The data contain 60,000 or so clones, 86% of them singletons. The sequencing here drew on CD4+ or CD8+ T cells sorted from blood, taken in a trial of the OX40 agonist ivuxolimab. The receptors were gathered from an adult with an advanced solid tumor such as melanoma, head and neck, liver or kidney cancer.

V usage is TRBV27 and J usage is TRBJ1-2, with a tentative D call TRBD1 (6 bases). The CDR3 is made up of 15 amino acids. The ends were cut back, 2 bases at V and 4 bases at J, with 14 bases in the middle. Germline CDR1 MNHEY, CDR2 SMNVEV (reference sequence). CDR3 DNA sequence: TGTGCCAGCAGTTTACAGGGGCCTAATCGCTATGGCTACACCTTC. It codes for CASSLQGPNRYGYTF.

The genes are TRBV25-1 and TRBJ2-1; TRBD1 or TRBD2 may be the D gene (7 bases each). The CDR3 sequence is 13 residues long. CDR1 MGHDK and CDR2 SYGVNS come from the germline V gene. V lost 8 bases, J lost 3 bases, and 11 bases lay in between. The CDR3 loop is CASDRDYYNEQFF. CDR3 sequence (DNA): TGTGCCAGCGACAGGGACTACTACAATGAGCAGTTCTTC.

The chain joins TRBV7-2 to TRBJ2-4; D perhaps matches TRBD2 (5 bases). This CDR3 comprises 12 residues. V was shortened by 2 bases and J by 13 bases, with 12 bases between the two germline ends. CDR1 and CDR2 from the germline V gene are SGHTA and FQGNSA. CDR3 DNA sequence: TGTGCCAGCAGCTTACCCCGGACTCCGCAGTACTTC. It is translated as CASSLPRTPQYF.

The chain couples TRBV30 to TRBJ1-5; possible D gene TRBD1, 6 bases. This CDR3 contains 12 residues. The V end was cut by 0 bases, the J end by 7 bases, with 7 bases between. CDR1 is GTSNPN, CDR2 SVGIG, per germline (reference sequence). Written as DNA, the CDR3 is TGTGCCTGGAGTGTAGGGGGGCAGCCCCAGCATTTT. Its translation is CAWSVGGQPQHF.

The rearrangement uses TRBV10-3 and TRBJ2-7; TRBD1 is a possible D gene (6 bases). V was pared by 4 bases and J by 7 bases, with 11 bases between. CDR3 length equals 12 residues. In germline, CDR1 is ENHRY, CDR2 SYGVKD. The CDR3, as DNA: TGTGCCATCAGTGCACAGGGAGAAGAGCAGTACTTC. Translation gives CAISAQGEEQYF.

The chain recombines TRBV19 with TRBJ1-1; tentative D call: TRBD1 (5 bases). Germline-derived CDR1 and CDR2 are LNHDA and SQIVND (reference sequence). There are 11 residues in the CDR3. V lost 4 bases and J 8 bases, leaving 8 bases between the germline ends. In nucleotides, the CDR3 is TGTGCCAGTAGTAAGAGGACAGAAGCTTTCTTT. Amino acid sequence: CASSKRTEAFF.

The CDR3: CASSLGTDRLAGELFF. In DNA form, the CDR3 reads TGTGCCAGCAGCTTAGGGACAGACCGTTTGGCCGGGGAGCTGTTTTTT. The chain carries TRBV7-3 and TRBJ2-2; 7 bases map to TRBD1. Germline V lookup: CDR1 SGHTA, CDR2 FQGTGA. The CDR3 covers 16 residues. J was trimmed by 6 bases and V by 2 bases; bases with no gene match: 9.

There are a few counts of this clone. The V call is TRBV9, the J call TRBJ1-1; 7 bases fit TRBD1. This CDR3 has 13 amino acids. The V gene's germline CDR1 is SGDLS and CDR2 YYNGEE. V shed 4 bases, J shed 11 bases, and the junction held 11 bases outside the gene matches. The CDR3 DNA reads as TGTGCCAGCAGCCCACAACATCGGGGACAGGCTTTCTTT. As protein: CASSPQHRGQAFF. The whole variable domain, filled in from reference TRBV9 and TRBJ1-1, reads DSGVTQTPKHLITATGQRVTLRCSPRSGDLSVYWYQQSLDQGLQFLIQYYNGEERAKGNILERFSAQQFPDLHSELNLSSLELGDSALYFCASSPQHRGQAFFGQGTRLTVV.

This clone was recorded only once. V gene TRBV2 combines with J gene TRBJ2-1; 9 nucleotides agree with TRBD2. CDR3 length: 17 amino acids. Germline CDR1 is SNHLY and CDR2 is FYNNEI. Losses at the gene ends were 3 bases for V and 4 bases for J; bases not matched to a gene: 10. DNA for the CDR3: TGTGCCAGCAGTGAGGTCGTTAGCGGGGGTCGGTACAATGAGCAGTTCTTC. This gives the protein CASSEVVSGGRYNEQFF.

This chain joins TRBV5-1 and TRBJ1-4; 9 bases agree with TRBD1. CDR1 is SGHRS and CDR2 is YFSETQ in the germline V gene. Losses at the gene ends were 4 bases for V and 5 bases for J; bases not matched to a gene: 6. The CDR3 length is 15 residues. The CDR3 DNA is TGCGCCAGCAGCCCACGGGGACAGGGAAATGAAAAACTGTTTTTT. This gives the protein CASSPRGQGNEKLFF.

The genes are TRBV7-2 and TRBJ2-5; 10 bases agree with TRBD2. V shed 4 bases and J 2 bases; nucleotides not matched to a gene: 4. This CDR3 is 15 amino acids long. Germline CDR1 reads SGHTA; CDR2 reads FQGNSA. For the CDR3, the DNA is TGTGCCAGCAGCTGGACTAGCGGAGGACAAGAGACCCAGTACTTC. Protein sequence: CASSWTSGGQETQYF.

V and J are TRBV18 and TRBJ2-2; 8 bases line up with TRBD1. The V gene end was trimmed by 8 bases and the J gene end by 4 bases; junction bases not matched to a gene: 9. The germline CDR1 and CDR2 sequences are KGHSH and LQKENI. CDR3 length equals 15 residues. The CDR3 region is CASPGTGGFTGELFF. CDR3 sequence (DNA): TGTGCCAGCCCGGGGACAGGTGGTTTCACCGGGGAGCTGTTTTTT.